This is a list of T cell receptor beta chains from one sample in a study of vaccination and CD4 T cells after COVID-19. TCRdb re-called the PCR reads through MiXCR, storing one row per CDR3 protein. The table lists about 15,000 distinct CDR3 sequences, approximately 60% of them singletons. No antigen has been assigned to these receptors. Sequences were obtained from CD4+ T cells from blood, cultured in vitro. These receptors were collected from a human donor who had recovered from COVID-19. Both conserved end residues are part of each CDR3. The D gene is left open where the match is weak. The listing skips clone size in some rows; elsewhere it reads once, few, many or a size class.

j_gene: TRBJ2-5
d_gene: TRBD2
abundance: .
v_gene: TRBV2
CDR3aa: CASSGGLAGVWQETQYF
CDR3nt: TGTGCCAGCAGTGGGGGGCTAGCGGGAGTTTGGCAAGAGACCCAGTACTTC

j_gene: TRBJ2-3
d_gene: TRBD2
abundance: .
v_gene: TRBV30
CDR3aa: CAWISPGTITDTQYF
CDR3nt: TGTGCCTGGATTTCTCCCGGGACTATCACAGATACGCAGTATTTT

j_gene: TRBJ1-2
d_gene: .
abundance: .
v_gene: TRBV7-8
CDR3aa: CASSLVYPGHGYTF
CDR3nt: TGTGCCAGCAGCTTAGTATACCCAGGGCATGGCTACACCTTC

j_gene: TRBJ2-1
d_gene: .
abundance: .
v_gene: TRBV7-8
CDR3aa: CASSLRNYNEQFF
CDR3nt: TGTGCCAGCAGCTTAAGGAACTACAATGAGCAGTTCTTC

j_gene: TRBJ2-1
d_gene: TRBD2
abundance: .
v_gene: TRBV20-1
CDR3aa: CSARAGRGRYNEQFF
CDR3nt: TGCAGTGCCCGAGCGGGCCGCGGGAGATACAATGAGCAGTTCTTC

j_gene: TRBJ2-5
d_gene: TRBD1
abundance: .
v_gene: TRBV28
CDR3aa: CATSGTGRRGSRQETQYF
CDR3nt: TGTGCCACCTCCGGGACAGGGAGGAGGGGTTCGAGACAAGAGACCCAGTACTTC

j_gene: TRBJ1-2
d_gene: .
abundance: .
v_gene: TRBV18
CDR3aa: CASPLPGGGGYTF
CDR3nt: TGTGCCAGCCCCCTACCGGGCGGGGGCGGCTACACCTTC

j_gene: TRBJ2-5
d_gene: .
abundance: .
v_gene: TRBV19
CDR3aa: CASRGVPLETQYF
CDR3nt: TGTGCCAGTAGGGGCGTTCCCTTGGAGACCCAGTACTTC

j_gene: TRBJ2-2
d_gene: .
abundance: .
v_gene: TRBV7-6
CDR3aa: CASSSFRGAGELFF
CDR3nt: TGTGCCAGCAGCTCCTTCAGGGGTGCCGGGGAGCTGTTTTTT

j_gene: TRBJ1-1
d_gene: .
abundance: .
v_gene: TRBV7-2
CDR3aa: CASSLVPHWGQNTEAFF
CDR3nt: TGTGCCAGCAGCTTAGTCCCACACTGGGGACAGAACACTGAAGCTTTCTTT

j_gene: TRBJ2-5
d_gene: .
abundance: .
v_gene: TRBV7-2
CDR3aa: CAASQGSAETQYF
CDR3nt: TGTGCAGCGAGCCAGGGATCAGCGGAGACCCAGTACTTC

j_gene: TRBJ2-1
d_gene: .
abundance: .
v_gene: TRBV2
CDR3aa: CASYYNEQFF
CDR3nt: TGTGCCAGCTACTACAATGAGCAGTTCTTC

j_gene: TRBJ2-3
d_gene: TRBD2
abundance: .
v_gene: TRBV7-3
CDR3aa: CASAGGNTDTQYF
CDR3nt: TGTGCCAGCGCGGGAGGGAACACAGATACGCAGTATTTT

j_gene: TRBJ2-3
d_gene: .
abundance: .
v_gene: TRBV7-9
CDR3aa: CASSPRVGGTSTDTQYF
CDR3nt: TGTGCCAGCAGCCCTCGGGTAGGGGGGACTAGCACAGATACGCAGTATTTT

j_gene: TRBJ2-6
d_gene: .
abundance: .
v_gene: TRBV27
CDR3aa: CACRRLSGANVLTF
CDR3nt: TGTGCCTGCAGACGGCTCTCTGGGGCCAACGTCCTGACTTTC

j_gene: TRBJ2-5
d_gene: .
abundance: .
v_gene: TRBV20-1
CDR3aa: CSASALAMETQYF
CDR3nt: TGCAGTGCTAGCGCCCTAGCGATGGAGACCCAGTACTTC

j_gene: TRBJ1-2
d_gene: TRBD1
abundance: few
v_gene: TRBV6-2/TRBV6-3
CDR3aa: CASRGTGESHGYTF
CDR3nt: TGTGCCAGCAGGGGGACAGGGGAGAGTCATGGCTACACCTTC

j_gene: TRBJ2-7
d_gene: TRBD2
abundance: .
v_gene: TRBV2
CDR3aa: CASSEALAGAHEQYF
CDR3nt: TGTGCCAGCAGTGAGGCGCTAGCGGGAGCCCACGAGCAGTACTTC

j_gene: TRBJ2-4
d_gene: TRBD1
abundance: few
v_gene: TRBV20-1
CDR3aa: CSARDYGVPGTENIQYF
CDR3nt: TGCAGTGCTAGAGATTACGGCGTCCCCGGGACAGAAAACATTCAGTACTTC

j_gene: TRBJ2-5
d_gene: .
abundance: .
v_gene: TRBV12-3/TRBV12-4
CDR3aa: CASSLQAEETQYF
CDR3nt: TGTGCCAGCAGTTTACAGGCGGAAGAGACCCAGTACTTC

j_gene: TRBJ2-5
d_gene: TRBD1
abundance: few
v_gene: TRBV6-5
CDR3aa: CASSSGQSGPTQYF
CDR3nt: TGTGCCAGCAGTTCGGGACAGTCAGGTCCGACCCAGTACTTC

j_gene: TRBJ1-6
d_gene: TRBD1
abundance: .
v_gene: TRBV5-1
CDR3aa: CASSLDRGVDSPLHF
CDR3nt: TGCGCCAGCAGCCTCGACAGGGGGGTGGATTCACCCCTCCACTTT